One sample yielded the 26 T cell receptor beta chains listed below, sequenced in a study of blood T cell repertoires in COVID-19. TCRdb keeps only in-frame clones here, not all; method: immunoSEQ multiplex PCR. The profile shows about 100,000 clones, 86% of them singletons. The sequenced sample consisted of peripheral blood. These receptors originate from a man in his 60s with acute or convalescent COVID-19.

Only a few counts were recorded for this clone. V is TRBV10-3 and J is TRBJ2-3; 13 nucleotides align to TRBD2. The germline V gene has CDR1 ENHRY and CDR2 SYGVKD. CDR3 length: 14 amino acids. Trimming removed 10 bases from V and 9 bases from J; junction bases left unmatched: 10. As DNA, the CDR3 is TGTGCCAGTCAAGGGACTAGCGGGGAGTTAACGCAGTATTTT. Translation gives CASQGTSGELTQYF.

The chain is built from TRBV5-1 and TRBJ1-1, with 7 bases that match TRBD1. Per the germline V gene, CDR1 is SGHRS and CDR2 is YFSETQ. This CDR3 spans 16 amino acids. The V gene end was trimmed by 2 bases and the J gene end by 1 base; junction bases not matched to a gene: 8. CDR3 protein: CASSFRTGNSNTEAFF. CDR3 nucleotide sequence: TGCGCCAGCAGCTTCAGGACAGGAAACTCGAACACTGAAGCTTTCTTT.

V usage is TRBV9 and J usage is TRBJ2-5; a possible D gene is TRBD1 (5 bases). V lost 4 bases to trimming and J lost 7 bases, with 14 bases between them. Germline lookup yields CDR1 SGDLS and CDR2 YYNGEE. This CDR3 is built from 13 residues. CDR3: CASSTRQGGTQYF. CDR3 nucleotide sequence: TGTGCCAGCAGCACAAGGCAGGGTGGGACCCAGTACTTC. Complete variable domain (other parts from reference TRBV9 and TRBJ2-5): DSGVTQTPKHLITATGQRVTLRCSPRSGDLSVYWYQQSLDQGLQFLIQYYNGEERAKGNILERFSAQQFPDLHSELNLSSLELGDSALYFCASSTRQGGTQYFGPGTRLLVL.

The chain combines TRBV19 with TRBJ1-2; no definite D call. V was pared by 5 bases and J by 8 bases, with 12 bases between. Germline-derived CDR1 and CDR2 are LNHDA and SQIVND (reference sequence). This CDR3 is built from 12 residues. The CDR3 here is CASSPLSLGYTF. The CDR3 nucleotides are TGTGCCAGTAGTCCCCTTTCACTGGGCTACACCTTC.

This chain links TRBV7-6 with TRBJ1-5; D possibly corresponds to TRBD1 (5 bases). The V end was cut by 2 bases, the J end by 2 bases, with 10 bases between. The germline gives CDR1 SGHVS, CDR2 FNYEAQ. CDR3 length equals 15 residues. CDR3 DNA sequence: TGTGCCAGCAGCTTATCCCCACAGGGCAATCAGCCCCAGCATTTT. Its protein product is CASSLSPQGNQPQHF.

The V gene is TRBV10-3, the J gene TRBJ2-1; 7 bases match TRBD1. The CDR3 runs to 13 residues. CDR1 and CDR2 (germline): ENHRY, SYGVKD. Trimming removed 6 bases from V and 5 bases from J; junction bases left unmatched: 4. CDR3 region: CAIRGQTDNEQFF. For the CDR3, the DNA is TGTGCCATCAGGGGACAGACAGACAATGAGCAGTTCTTC.

The table lists this clone with a count of one. The rearrangement uses TRBV6-1 and TRBJ1-1; 7 bases agree with TRBD1. The germline V gene encodes CDR1 MNHNS and CDR2 SASEGT. This CDR3 spans 16 amino acids. With V trimmed by 3 bases and J by 3 bases, 10 bases remained unmatched. The CDR3 is CASSERQGATYTEAFF. The CDR3 nucleotides are TGTGCCAGCAGTGAGAGACAGGGAGCGACATACACTGAAGCTTTCTTT.

This clone has a handful of counts. The gene calls are TRBV30 and TRBJ1-3; 9 positions agree with TRBD1. Germline V gene lookup returns CDR1 GTSNPN and CDR2 SVGIG (reference sequence). V shed 7 bases and J 0 bases; nucleotides not matched to a gene: 4. The CDR3 extends over 14 amino acids. The CDR3 spells CASGQGNSGNTIYF. The CDR3 DNA sequence: TGTGCCTCCGGACAGGGGAACTCTGGAAACACCATATATTTT.

This chain connects TRBV12-3 or TRBV12-4 to TRBJ2-2; TRBD1 matches 7 bases. The CDR3 consists of 13 residues. The V and J ends lost 4 bases and 7 bases, in that order; junction bases with no gene match: 3. The CDR3 DNA follows: TGTGCCAGCAGTTCTAGACAGGGCGGGGAGCTGTTTTTT. Protein sequence: CASSSRQGGELFF.

V usage is TRBV27 and J usage is TRBJ1-2, with D unclear. Germline V gives CDR1 MNHEY, CDR2 SMNVEV (reference sequence). This CDR3 has 14 amino acids. V was pared by 4 bases and J by 7 bases, with 16 bases between. The chain's CDR3 is CASSSVMGGIGYTF. CDR3 in DNA: TGTGCCAGCAGTTCCGTAATGGGAGGTATTGGCTACACCTTC.

The sample holds a few counts of this clone. Distinct nucleotide sequences in the sample also encode this CDR3. This chain uses TRBV12-3 or TRBV12-4 with TRBJ1-2; tentative D call: TRBD1 (6 bases). The CDR3 has 13 residues. V lost 3 bases, J lost 2 bases, and 7 bases lay in between. CDR3 in amino acids: CASSFDRNYGYTF. In nucleotides, the CDR3 is TGTGCCAGCAGTTTTGACAGGAACTATGGCTACACCTTC.

The rearrangement links TRBV9 to TRBJ2-2; D remains ambiguous. This CDR3 region has 14 residues. CDR1 is SGDLS, CDR2 YYNGEE, per germline. With 0 bases removed from V and 4 bases from J, the gap between germline ends came to 7 bases. The DNA of the CDR3 is TGTGCCAGCAGCGTAGCTATGGTCACCGGGGAGCTGTTTTTT. Its translation: CASSVAMVTGELFF.

This chain joins TRBV6-5 and TRBJ1-1; D is possibly TRBD1 (6 bases). From germline, CDR1 is MNHEY and CDR2 SVGAGI. V shed 8 bases and J shed 3 bases, with 16 bases lying between them. The CDR3 consists of 14 residues. The CDR3 bases are TGTGCCAGCGGACAGACGCGGGGGGACACTGAAGCTTTCTTT. Protein product: CASGQTRGDTEAFF.

The genes are TRBV5-6 and TRBJ1-4, with 7 bases matching TRBD1. The trim removed 1 base at V and 4 bases at J, leaving 10 bases unmatched. The CDR3 is 17 residues long. The germline gives CDR1 SGHDT, CDR2 YYEEEE. The CDR3 region has the DNA TGTGCCAGCAGCTTGCGCACAGGGGTGGCCATTAATGAAAAACTGTTTTTT. Residues: CASSLRTGVAINEKLFF.

The rearrangement uses TRBV6-6 and TRBJ2-2; the match to TRBD1 covers 8 bases. Germline CDR1 is MNHNY and CDR2 is SVGAGI (reference sequence). This CDR3 has 16 residues. Trimming at V came to 2 bases and at J to 5 bases, leaving 7 bases not matched to a gene. CDR3 sequence (DNA): TGTGCCAGCAGTTACCCCCAGGGGGCGAGAACCGGGGAGCTGTTTTTT. Protein: CASSYPQGARTGELFF.

The chain employs TRBV13 and TRBJ2-1; D remains unclear. Germline CDR1 PRHDT, CDR2 FYEKMQ (reference sequence). The CDR3 is 13 residues long. Trimming stripped 4 bases from V and 12 bases from J, with 16 bases between. As DNA, the CDR3 is TGTGCCAGCAGCTCCCAGAGACTCCGAGGGCAGTTCTTC. Protein sequence: CASSSQRLRGQFF.

Concerning this clone: A junction boundary mismatches the germline segment, possibly from a read error. The chain uses TRBV2 and TRBJ2-7; no reliable D call. Germline CDR1 reads SNHLY; CDR2 reads FYNNEI. The CDR3 is made up of 10 amino acids. The CDR3 reads CASSEASWHF. CDR3 coding DNA: TGTGCCAGCAGTGAAGCCTCCTGGCACTTC.

This clone was seen just once. The J gene is TRBJ1-4, the V gene TRBV4-1; possibly TRBD1 for D (5 bases). The germline CDR1 and CDR2 sequences are MGHRA and YSYEKL. V was trimmed by 6 bases and J by 5 bases, leaving 25 bases between them. This CDR3 is built from 18 residues. CDR3: CASRYTSGGKLANEKLFF. The DNA for the CDR3 is TGCGCCAGCAGGTACACGTCCGGGGGGAAACTAGCAAATGAAAAACTGTTTTTT.

The chain carries TRBV10-3 and TRBJ2-6; possibly TRBD1 for D (5 bases). Trimming pared 6 bases from V and 1 base from J, leaving 7 bases between. The germline gives CDR1 ENHRY, CDR2 SYGVKD. The CDR3 has 14 residues. The CDR3 is CAISSGSGANVLTF. The CDR3 nucleotides read TGTGCCATCAGCTCAGGGTCTGGGGCCAACGTCCTGACTTTC.

The CDR3 loop is CASSIKGTTYEQYF. CDR3 sequence (DNA): TGTGCCAGTAGTATAAAGGGGACAACCTACGAGCAGTACTTC. The chain joins TRBV19 to TRBJ2-7, with D perhaps TRBD1 (6 bases). Germline CDR1 LNHDA, CDR2 SQIVND (reference sequence). V lost 2 bases and J lost 2, with 10 bases in between. This CDR3 is built from 14 residues.

This clone was counted a single time. The chain combines TRBV30 with TRBJ1-2; 9 bases are a match to TRBD1. V was pared by 0 bases and J by 2 bases, with 4 bases of the junction left unmatched. This CDR3 is built from 15 residues. Per the germline V gene, CDR1 is GTSNPN and CDR2 is SVGIG (reference sequence). In nucleotides, the CDR3 is TGTGCCTGGAGTGTACGCGGGACAGGGAACTATGGCTACACCTTC. Encoded protein: CAWSVRGTGNYGYTF.

This chain uses TRBV10-3 with TRBJ2-2; TRBD2 aligns across 9 bases. V lost 3 bases, J lost 2 bases, and 7 bases stayed unmatched. Germline lookup yields CDR1 ENHRY and CDR2 SYGVKD. The CDR3 is made up of 17 amino acids. CDR3 nucleotide sequence: TGTGCCATCAGTGATTATGGCGGGGGGGTAAACACCGGGGAGCTGTTTTTT. Its translation is CAISDYGGGVNTGELFF.

The V and J genes are TRBV5-6 and TRBJ1-3, with a tentative D call TRBD1 (5 bases). Germline CDR1 is SGHDT and CDR2 is YYEEEE. The CDR3 spans 15 residues. V was trimmed by 4 bases and J by 2 bases, leaving 13 bases between them. DNA for the CDR3: TGTGCCAGCAGCCGCCAGGACACACCTGGAAACACCATATATTTT. Its translation is CASSRQDTPGNTIYF.

This chain connects TRBV19 to TRBJ2-7, with D hard to call. CDR1 is LNHDA and CDR2 is SQIVND in the germline V gene (reference sequence). The length of the CDR3 is 15 residues. V was cut by 7 bases and J by 2 bases, with 18 bases left in between. For the CDR3, the DNA is TGTGCCAGTACCGCCCAGGCAGTTGGCGCCTACGAGCAGTACTTC. Its translation is CASTAQAVGAYEQYF.

The J gene is TRBJ2-2, the V gene TRBV7-3, with 10 bases fitting TRBD2. Germline values: CDR1 SGHTA, CDR2 FQGTGA. The CDR3 loop spans 16 amino acids. V lost 5 bases to trimming and J lost 7 bases; unmatched junction nucleotides: 10. The CDR3: CASSSLGSGRYGELFF. The CDR3 nucleotides are TGTGCCAGCAGCAGCCTAGGTAGCGGGAGGTACGGGGAGCTGTTTTTT.

V usage is TRBV28 and J usage is TRBJ1-2; maybe TRBD1 (6 bases). The CDR3 covers 15 residues. Looked up from germline, CDR1 is MDHEN and CDR2 is SYDVKM. Trimming shortened V by 5 bases and J by 3 bases, and 16 bases separated the two germline ends. This CDR3 reads CASSMGHTLYYGYTF. The CDR3 DNA reads TGTGCCAGCAGTATGGGACATACACTATACTATGGCTACACCTTC.